This TCR beta chain was identified during a study of cytomegalovirus exposure and HLA in healthy donors. General study points: First-cohort TCR clusters tended to co-occur in the approximately 120 validation repertoires, a later analysis found. With high specificity and sensitivity, the classifier reportedly diagnosed cytomegalovirus status.

This clone was picked up a small number of times. The antigen is unknown. Measured with immunoSEQ multiplex PCR; TCRdb has only the in-frame clones, and not every one. The repertoire has 200,000 to 300,000 clones, more than 85% of them found once; the top ten carry 9.5% to 15%. Sequencing was carried out using PBMCs. The clonotype was recovered from a man aged 18 to 30 in good health and CMV-seropositive.

CDR3 DNA: TGTGCCAGCAGCTTGGGACAGGGTAGCAATCAGCCCCAGCATTTT. The encoded protein is CASSLGQGSNQPQHF. This chain joins TRBV2 and TRBJ1-5; 9 bases agree with TRBD1. The CDR3 runs to 15 residues. Per germline, CDR1 SNHLY and CDR2 FYNNEI. V trimming: 6 bases; J trimming: 0 bases; junction bases outside the gene matches: 3.